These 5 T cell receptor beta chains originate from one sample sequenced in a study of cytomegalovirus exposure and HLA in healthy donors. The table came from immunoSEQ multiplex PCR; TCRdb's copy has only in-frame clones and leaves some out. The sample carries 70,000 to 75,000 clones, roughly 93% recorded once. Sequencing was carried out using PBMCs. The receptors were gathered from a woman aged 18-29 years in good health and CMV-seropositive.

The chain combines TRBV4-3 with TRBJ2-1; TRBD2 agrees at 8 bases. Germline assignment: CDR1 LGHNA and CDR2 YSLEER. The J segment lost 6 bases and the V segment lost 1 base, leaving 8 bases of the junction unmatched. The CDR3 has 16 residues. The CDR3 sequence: CASSQGTREAGNEQFF. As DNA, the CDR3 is TGCGCCAGCAGCCAAGGCACGCGGGAGGCGGGCAATGAGCAGTTCTTC.

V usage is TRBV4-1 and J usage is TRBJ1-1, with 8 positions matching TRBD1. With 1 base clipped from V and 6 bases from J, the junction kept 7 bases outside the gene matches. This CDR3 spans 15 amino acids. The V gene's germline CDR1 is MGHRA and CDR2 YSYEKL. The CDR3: CASSQVAGGLAEAFF. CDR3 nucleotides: TGCGCCAGCAGCCAAGTGGCAGGGGGCTTGGCTGAAGCTTTCTTT.

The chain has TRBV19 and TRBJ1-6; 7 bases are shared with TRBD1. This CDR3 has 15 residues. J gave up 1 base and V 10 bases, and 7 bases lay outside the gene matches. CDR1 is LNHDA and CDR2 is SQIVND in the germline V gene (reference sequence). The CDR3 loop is CATEDRTSYNSPLHF. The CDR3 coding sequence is TGTGCCACCGAGGACAGGACATCCTATAATTCACCCCTCCACTTT.

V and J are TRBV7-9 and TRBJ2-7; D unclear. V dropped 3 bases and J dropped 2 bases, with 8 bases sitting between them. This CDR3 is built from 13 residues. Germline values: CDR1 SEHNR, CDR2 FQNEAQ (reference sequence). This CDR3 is CASSFSDTYEQYF. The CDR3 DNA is TGTGCCAGCAGCTTTTCTGACACCTACGAGCAGTACTTC.

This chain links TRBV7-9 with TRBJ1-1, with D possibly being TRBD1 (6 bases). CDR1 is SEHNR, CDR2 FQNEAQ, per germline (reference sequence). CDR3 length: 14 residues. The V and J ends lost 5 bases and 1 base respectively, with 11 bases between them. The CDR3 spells CASSERRGNTEAFF. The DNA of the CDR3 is TGTGCCAGCAGCGAACGCAGGGGGAACACTGAAGCTTTCTTT.